This is a list of T cell receptor beta chains from one sample in a study of cytotoxic CD8 clonotypes in ibrutinib-treated CLL. The protocol was immunoSEQ multiplex PCR, while the TCRdb copy is restricted to in-frame clones and leaves out a portion. The sample lists a few hundred thousand clones, roughly 67% occurring once. The sequenced sample was PBMCs, obtained after 36 months of ibrutinib treatment. The receptors shown here come from a human donor with chronic lymphocytic leukemia. Each CDR3 is given with its conserved first and last residue. Fields, in order: V gene, clone size, D gene, J gene, CDR3 DNA, CDR3 protein. The D gene is left open where the match is weak. The size entry is marked missing in some rows and otherwise reads once, few, many or a size class.

v_gene: TRBV28; abundance: -; d_gene: TRBD2; j_gene: TRBJ2-7; CDR3nt: TGTGCCAGCAGGCCGGGACTAATAGCCTACGAGCAGTACTTC; CDR3aa: CASRPGLIAYEQYF
v_gene: TRBV11-2; abundance: -; d_gene: -; j_gene: TRBJ2-1; CDR3nt: TGTGCCAGCAGCTTAGGAGGGCTCTATGAGCAGTTCTTC; CDR3aa: CASSLGGLYEQFF
v_gene: TRBV11-2; abundance: -; d_gene: TRBD2; j_gene: TRBJ2-3; CDR3nt: TGTGCCAGCAGCTTGGGGGGGATTGCAGATACGCAGTATTTT; CDR3aa: CASSLGGIADTQYF
v_gene: TRBV2; abundance: -; d_gene: TRBD1; j_gene: TRBJ2-7; CDR3nt: TGTGCCAACCGACAGGGCTCATCCTACGAGCAGTACTTC; CDR3aa: CANRQGSSYEQYF
v_gene: TRBV6-5; abundance: -; d_gene: TRBD1; j_gene: TRBJ1-4; CDR3nt: TGTGCCAGCAGTTACTCGTACCGACAGGGTCGCGAAAAACTGTTTTTT; CDR3aa: CASSYSYRQGREKLFF
v_gene: TRBV9; abundance: many; d_gene: -; j_gene: TRBJ2-2; CDR3nt: TGTGCCAGCAGCGTAGACGGCACCGGGGAGCTGTTTTTT; CDR3aa: CASSVDGTGELFF
v_gene: TRBV19; abundance: few; d_gene: TRBD1; j_gene: TRBJ1-2; CDR3nt: TGTGCCAGTAGAGGGGACAGGTTTCGCTACACCTTC; CDR3aa: CASRGDRFRYTF
v_gene: TRBV29-1; abundance: -; d_gene: -; j_gene: TRBJ2-5; CDR3nt: TGCAGCGTTGTGGGGGGAACGGGAGAGACCCAGTACTTC; CDR3aa: CSVVGGTGETQYF
v_gene: TRBV5-5; abundance: -; d_gene: -; j_gene: TRBJ2-3; CDR3nt: TGTGCCAGCAGCAACTCACAGGGAACAGATACGCAGTATTTT; CDR3aa: CASSNSQGTDTQYF
v_gene: TRBV5-1; abundance: -; d_gene: -; j_gene: TRBJ2-3; CDR3nt: TGCGCCAGCAGCTCGGGACCGGGCACAGATACGCAGTATTTT; CDR3aa: CASSSGPGTDTQYF
v_gene: TRBV4-1; abundance: -; d_gene: -; j_gene: TRBJ1-1; CDR3nt: TGCGCCAGCAGCCAGGCGGGGGAAGCTTTCTTT; CDR3aa: CASSQAGEAFF
v_gene: TRBV7-9; abundance: once; d_gene: -; j_gene: TRBJ1-2; CDR3nt: TGTGCCAGCAGCCCCCCGGGGGGTGGCTACACCTTC; CDR3aa: CASSPPGGGYTF
v_gene: TRBV28; abundance: -; d_gene: -; j_gene: TRBJ1-1; CDR3nt: TGTGCCAGCAGTTTCCTAACAGCACACACTTTCTTT; CDR3aa: CASSFLTAHTFF
v_gene: TRBV4-1; abundance: -; d_gene: TRBD1; j_gene: TRBJ2-7; CDR3nt: TGCGCCAGCAGCGGCCGACAGGGGAGAAGTACCTACGAGCAGTACTTC; CDR3aa: CASSGRQGRSTYEQYF
v_gene: TRBV7-9; abundance: -; d_gene: TRBD1; j_gene: TRBJ2-7; CDR3nt: TGTGCCAGCAGCGCGGGACAGGGTAGCTACGAGCAGTACTTC; CDR3aa: CASSAGQGSYEQYF
v_gene: TRBV19; abundance: -; d_gene: -; j_gene: TRBJ1-5; CDR3nt: TGTGCCAGTAGGTCGGGCAGGAGCTTCAATCAGCCCCAGCATTTT; CDR3aa: CASRSGRSFNQPQHF
v_gene: TRBV7-9; abundance: -; d_gene: TRBD1; j_gene: TRBJ2-7; CDR3nt: TGTGCCAGCAGTTTTGCGACAGGGCGAAAAATACGACCCTACGAGCAGTACTTC; CDR3aa: CASSFATGRKIRPYEQYF
v_gene: TRBV18; abundance: -; d_gene: TRBD1; j_gene: TRBJ2-1; CDR3nt: TGTGCCAGCTCACCCGGACAGGGGCACAATGAGCAGTTCTTC; CDR3aa: CASSPGQGHNEQFF
v_gene: TRBV7-2; abundance: -; d_gene: -; j_gene: TRBJ2-7; CDR3nt: TGTGCCAGCAGCTTAGCTGGGATAAGGTACGAGCAGTACTTC; CDR3aa: CASSLAGIRYEQYF
v_gene: TRBV7-9; abundance: -; d_gene: -; j_gene: TRBJ2-6; CDR3nt: TGTGCCAGCAGCCCGGACAGCGTAAGCTCTGGGGCCAACGTCCTGACTTTC; CDR3aa: CASSPDSVSSGANVLTF
v_gene: TRBV11-2; abundance: -; d_gene: TRBD2; j_gene: TRBJ2-2; CDR3nt: TGTGCCAGCAGCTTTAGCGGGGGGAACACCGGGGAGCTGTTTTTT; CDR3aa: CASSFSGGNTGELFF
v_gene: TRBV5-1; abundance: few; d_gene: -; j_gene: TRBJ1-4; CDR3nt: TGCGCCAGCAGGGCCGGGACGGGGTATGAAAAACTGTTTTTT; CDR3aa: CASRAGTGYEKLFF
v_gene: TRBV2; abundance: once; d_gene: -; j_gene: TRBJ2-2; CDR3nt: TGTGCCAGCAGGCGGGCCTGGGGCGGGGAGCTGTTTTTT; CDR3aa: CASRRAWGGELFF
v_gene: TRBV18; abundance: few; d_gene: -; j_gene: TRBJ1-5; CDR3nt: TGTGCCAGCTCACTCTTCCCAGGCACGCCCCAGCATTTT; CDR3aa: CASSLFPGTPQHF
v_gene: TRBV30; abundance: -; d_gene: TRBD2; j_gene: TRBJ2-7; CDR3nt: TGTGCCTGGAGGGGGAGGGGTGCCGAGCAGTACTTC; CDR3aa: CAWRGRGAEQYF
v_gene: TRBV5-1; abundance: -; d_gene: TRBD2; j_gene: TRBJ2-4; CDR3nt: TGCGCCAGCAGCTTGGGACTAGCCGACATAGGGGTAGCCAAAAACATTCAGTACTTC; CDR3aa: CASSLGLADIGVAKNIQYF
v_gene: TRBV6-5; abundance: -; d_gene: TRBD1; j_gene: TRBJ1-5; CDR3nt: TGTGCCAGCAGTTACGGAAACAGGGGGCTTAATCAGCCCCAGCATTTT; CDR3aa: CASSYGNRGLNQPQHF
v_gene: TRBV7-8; abundance: once; d_gene: TRBD1; j_gene: TRBJ2-7; CDR3nt: TGTGCCAGCACACGGACAGGGTGGGACGAGCAGTACTTC; CDR3aa: CASTRTGWDEQYF
v_gene: TRBV10-2; abundance: -; d_gene: -; j_gene: TRBJ2-7; CDR3nt: TGCGCCAGCGGGGGTCTTGGGCAGGGGCACTACGAGCAGTACTTC; CDR3aa: CASGGLGQGHYEQYF
v_gene: TRBV28; abundance: -; d_gene: -; j_gene: TRBJ2-3; CDR3nt: TGTGCCAGCAGTTCACAGCGTGATACGCAGTATTTT; CDR3aa: CASSSQRDTQYF
v_gene: TRBV6-6; abundance: -; d_gene: -; j_gene: TRBJ1-2; CDR3nt: TGTGCCAGCAGTTACGGGCGGAACTATGGCTACACCTTC; CDR3aa: CASSYGRNYGYTF
v_gene: TRBV5-1; abundance: once; d_gene: -; j_gene: TRBJ2-1; CDR3nt: TGCGCCAGCAGCTTGGATGGGATACCGCAGTTCTTC; CDR3aa: CASSLDGIPQFF
v_gene: TRBV18; abundance: -; d_gene: TRBD1; j_gene: TRBJ2-6; CDR3nt: TGTGCCAGCTCACCGACGACAGGGTCGGGGGCCAACGTCCTGACTTTC; CDR3aa: CASSPTTGSGANVLTF
v_gene: TRBV11-3; abundance: -; d_gene: TRBD1; j_gene: TRBJ2-1; CDR3nt: TGTGCCAGCAGTGCACCGGGACAGTCGTACAATGAGCAGTTCTTC; CDR3aa: CASSAPGQSYNEQFF
v_gene: TRBV5-1; abundance: -; d_gene: -; j_gene: TRBJ2-7; CDR3nt: TGCGCCAGCAGTTACCCCCTAACAGGGTCCAGATCCTACGAGCAGTACTTC; CDR3aa: CASSYPLTGSRSYEQYF
v_gene: TRBV4-3; abundance: few; d_gene: -; j_gene: TRBJ2-7; CDR3nt: TGCGCCAGCAGCCAAGTATCGGGGGCATACTACGAGCAGTACTTC; CDR3aa: CASSQVSGAYYEQYF
v_gene: TRBV10-3; abundance: -; d_gene: -; j_gene: TRBJ2-1; CDR3nt: TGTGCCATCAGTGATGTCAGTCCCAATGAGCAGTTCTTC; CDR3aa: CAISDVSPNEQFF
v_gene: TRBV4-1; abundance: -; d_gene: -; j_gene: TRBJ1-5; CDR3nt: TGCGCCAGCAGCTCCCGTGGGGGGGCGGATCAGCCCCAGCATTTT; CDR3aa: CASSSRGGADQPQHF
v_gene: TRBV7-8; abundance: -; d_gene: -; j_gene: TRBJ2-7; CDR3nt: TGTGCCAGCAGCCCCCAGGGGCCGAGGGAGCAGTACTTC; CDR3aa: CASSPQGPREQYF
v_gene: TRBV2; abundance: -; d_gene: -; j_gene: TRBJ1-5; CDR3nt: TGTGCCAGCAGCGTCAGTGACGGGCCAGGGCAGGTTTTTGGCAATCAGCCCCAGCATTTT; CDR3aa: CASSVSDGPGQVFGNQPQHF
v_gene: TRBV29-1; abundance: -; d_gene: TRBD1; j_gene: TRBJ2-7; CDR3nt: TGCAGCGTCTTTCCGGGACAGGGTTCCTACGAGCAGTACTTC; CDR3aa: CSVFPGQGSYEQYF
v_gene: TRBV5-6; abundance: -; d_gene: -; j_gene: TRBJ2-7; CDR3nt: TGTGCCAGCAGCTTGGTGGGCAGGTGGATCGAGCAGTACTTC; CDR3aa: CASSLVGRWIEQYF
v_gene: TRBV5-1; abundance: few; d_gene: -; j_gene: TRBJ1-3; CDR3nt: TGCGCCAGCAGCTTGGTTGCAGCAGGGACATCTGGAAACACCATATATTTT; CDR3aa: CASSLVAAGTSGNTIYF
v_gene: TRBV4-1; abundance: few; d_gene: -; j_gene: TRBJ1-5; CDR3nt: TGCGCCAGCAGCCAAGGTCTGACAGTAGGTCAGCCCCAGCATTTT; CDR3aa: CASSQGLTVGQPQHF
v_gene: TRBV6-5; abundance: -; d_gene: TRBD1; j_gene: TRBJ1-2; CDR3nt: TGTGCCACTCGACAGGGGGCAAGGTATGGCTACACCTTC; CDR3aa: CATRQGARYGYTF
v_gene: TRBV4-2; abundance: -; d_gene: TRBD1; j_gene: TRBJ1-2; CDR3nt: TGTGCCAGCAGCCAAGTCGGGGACAGGGGACCTAATGGCTACACCTTC; CDR3aa: CASSQVGDRGPNGYTF
v_gene: TRBV19; abundance: -; d_gene: -; j_gene: TRBJ1-6; CDR3nt: TGTGCCAGCCAACACAGGGACAATTCACCCCTCCACTTT; CDR3aa: CASQHRDNSPLHF
v_gene: TRBV5-1; abundance: -; d_gene: TRBD1; j_gene: TRBJ1-4; CDR3nt: TGCGCCAGCAGCTTGGACAGGGGGAGGGGTAATGAAAAACTGTTTTTT; CDR3aa: CASSLDRGRGNEKLFF
v_gene: TRBV13; abundance: -; d_gene: TRBD1; j_gene: TRBJ1-5; CDR3nt: TGTGCCAGCAGCTTACGACAGGGGCGGGTGGGGCATCAGCCCCAGCATTTT; CDR3aa: CASSLRQGRVGHQPQHF
v_gene: TRBV29-1; abundance: -; d_gene: -; j_gene: TRBJ2-1; CDR3nt: TGCAGCGTTGATATCGGATATGACACCAATGAGCAGTTCTTC; CDR3aa: CSVDIGYDTNEQFF
v_gene: TRBV19; abundance: -; d_gene: -; j_gene: TRBJ1-6; CDR3nt: TGTGCCAGTACGCCACTCACAAGGGGTAATTCACCCCTCCACTTT; CDR3aa: CASTPLTRGNSPLHF
v_gene: TRBV5-4; abundance: -; d_gene: -; j_gene: TRBJ1-6; CDR3nt: TGTGCCAGCAGCTTGGTCCAGGGAGGGTCACCCCTCCACTTT; CDR3aa: CASSLVQGGSPLHF
v_gene: TRBV13; abundance: -; d_gene: -; j_gene: TRBJ1-3; CDR3nt: TGTGCCAGCCGACCCAGAGAAGACCTATCTGGAAACACCATATATTTT; CDR3aa: CASRPREDLSGNTIYF
v_gene: TRBV9; abundance: once; d_gene: TRBD1; j_gene: TRBJ2-3; CDR3nt: TGTGCCAGCAGCGTAGAGGGGGCGGCCACAGATACGCAGTATTTT; CDR3aa: CASSVEGAATDTQYF
v_gene: TRBV29-1; abundance: -; d_gene: TRBD1; j_gene: TRBJ2-2; CDR3nt: TGCAGCGCTTTCCGGGACAGGGTGCAGCCCCCCGGGGAGCTGTTTTTT; CDR3aa: CSAFRDRVQPPGELFF